This T cell receptor beta chain was sequenced during a study of blood T cell repertoires in COVID-19. Study context: COVID-19 samples, acute and convalescent, were from the United States, Italy and Spain. Sample material is recorded as cDNA or gDNA derived from T cells, B-cell-depleted T cells, or PBMCs.

Trimming removed 6 bases from V and 1 base from J, with 15 bases in between. CDR3 length equals 15 residues. CDR1 and CDR2 (germline): LGHNA, YSLEER. This clone was counted a single time. In the original analysis: Amplified reference gene primers provided the basis for estimating nucleated cell counts. Only in-frame clones appear in the TCRdb table, and some are missing; sequencing was by immunoSEQ multiplex PCR. V, J and clone size are those of that table, while D and trimming were read from the DNA. This sample has some 170,000 clones; roughly 87% occur once, and the top ten carry 1.5% to 2%. The chain employs TRBV4-3 and TRBJ1-1; no definite D call. Source material: peripheral blood. This clonotype was sampled from a woman in her forties or fifties with acute or convalescent COVID-19. The CDR3 loop is CASRFQRVWNTEAFF. DNA for the CDR3: TGCGCCAGCAGGTTCCAGAGGGTTTGGAACACTGAAGCTTTCTTT.